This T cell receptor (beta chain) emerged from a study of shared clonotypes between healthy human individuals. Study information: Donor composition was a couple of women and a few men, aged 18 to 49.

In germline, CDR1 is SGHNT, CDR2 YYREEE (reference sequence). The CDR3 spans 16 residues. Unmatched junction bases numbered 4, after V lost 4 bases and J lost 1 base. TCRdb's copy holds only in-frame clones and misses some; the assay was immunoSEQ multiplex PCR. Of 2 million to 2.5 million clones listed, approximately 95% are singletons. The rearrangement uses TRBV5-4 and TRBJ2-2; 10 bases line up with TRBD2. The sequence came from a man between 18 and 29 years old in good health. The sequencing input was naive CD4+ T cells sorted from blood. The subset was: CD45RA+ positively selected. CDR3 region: CASSATSGVNTGELFF. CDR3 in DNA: TGTGCCAGCAGCGCCACTAGCGGGGTGAACACCGGGGAGCTGTTTTTT.